Presented here are 11 T cell receptor beta chains from one specimen sequenced in a study of identical twins. TCRdb redid the calling of the 5' RACE reads with MiXCR, one entry per CDR3 protein. Counted here are roughly 690,000 distinct CDR3 sequences, 6% to 6.5% occurring once; the ten biggest clones make up around 2%. Sequenced: naive T cells sorted from blood. These receptors came from a man aged 18 to 30 in good health.

The table lists this clonotype with many counts. The chain is built from TRBV29-1 and TRBJ1-3; the D gene is possibly TRBD1 (5 bases). CDR3 length: 13 amino acids. The germline V gene encodes CDR1 SQVTM and CDR2 ANQGSEA. Trimming removed 0 bases from V and 4 bases from J, with 7 bases in between. CDR3 coding DNA: TGCAGCGTTGAAGACAGGGCGGGAAACACCATATATTTT. It translates to CSVEDRAGNTIYF. Full variable domain (rest looked up from reference TRBV29-1 and TRBJ1-3): SAVISQKPSRDICQRGTSLTIQCQVDSQVTMMFWYRQQPGQSLTLIATANQGSEATYESGFVIDKFPISRPNLTFSTLTVSNMSPEDSSIYLCSVEDRAGNTIYFGEGSWLTVV.

The genes are TRBV7-2 and TRBJ1-4, with D possibly TRBD1 on 5 matching bases. The CDR3 consists of 14 residues. Germline V gives CDR1 SGHTA, CDR2 FQGNSA. V was clipped by 5 bases and J by 7 bases, with 14 bases between them. The CDR3 DNA sequence: TGTGCCAGCAGCCCCCGGGACTGGGGTGAAAAACTGTTTTTT. Translating gives CASSPRDWGEKLFF.

This clonotype was observed a handful of times. The chain couples TRBV6-5 to TRBJ1-1; D is unresolved. CDR1 is MNHEY, CDR2 SVGAGI, per germline. Trimming took off 2 bases at V and 2 bases at J, with 12 bases between the two ends. The CDR3 length is 15 residues. This CDR3 reads CASSYKIAANTEAFF. DNA of the CDR3: TGTGCCAGCAGTTACAAGATCGCCGCAAACACTGAAGCTTTCTTT.

The chain is built from TRBV28 and TRBJ2-7; 10 bases match TRBD1. The CDR3 has 14 amino acids. Germline V gives CDR1 MDHEN, CDR2 SYDVKM. The V segment lost 8 bases and the J segment 4 bases; nucleotides outside the gene matches: 8. The DNA of the CDR3 is TGTGCCAGCGGAACGGGACAGGGGTCTTACGAGCAGTACGTC. Translating gives CASGTGQGSYEQYV.

Ten or more counts support this clonotype. The gene calls are TRBV20-1 and TRBJ2-3; 15 bases agree with TRBD2. The ends lost 5 bases at V and 3 bases at J; junction bases unmatched: 3. In germline, CDR1 is DFQATT, CDR2 SNEGSKA (reference sequence). This CDR3 is built from 15 residues. The CDR3 spells CSASGTSGRTDTQYF. Written as DNA, the CDR3 is TGCAGTGCTTCCGGGACTAGCGGGAGGACAGATACGCAGTATTTT.

This clonotype was observed a few times. The J gene is TRBJ2-1, the V gene TRBV20-1; TRBD2 is a possible D gene (5 bases). Germline loops: CDR1 DFQATT, CDR2 SNEGSKA (reference sequence). The germline V and J ends were trimmed by 3 bases and 2 bases, with 14 bases remaining between them. The CDR3 has 15 residues. The chain's CDR3 is CSARSGSHAYNEQFF. The CDR3 DNA sequence: TGCAGTGCTAGGTCGGGGAGCCATGCCTACAATGAGCAGTTCTTC.

V and J are TRBV5-1 and TRBJ2-7, with D hard to call. Germline CDR1 reads SGHRS; CDR2 reads YFSETQ. Trimming took 4 bases from V and 6 from J, leaving 17 bases between them. CDR3 length: 14 amino acids. The CDR3 reads CASSPQQLLGEQYF. CDR3 nucleotide sequence: TGCGCCAGCAGCCCCCAACAGCTCCTTGGCGAGCAGTACTTC.

In this sample, this clonotype turned up many times. V gene TRBV28 combines with J gene TRBJ2-7; the D gene is possibly TRBD1 (6 bases). The CDR3 loop spans 14 amino acids. The V end was cut by 7 bases, the J end by 0 bases, with 13 bases between. The germline CDR1 and CDR2 sequences are MDHEN and SYDVKM. CDR3 in amino acids: CASTTEGDSYEQYF. The CDR3, as DNA: TGTGCCAGCACCACCGAGGGGGACTCCTACGAGCAGTACTTC.

This clonotype was picked up many times. This chain uses TRBV25-1 with TRBJ2-1; D could derive from TRBD1 or TRBD2 (5 bases each). Germline CDR1 is MGHDK and CDR2 is SYGVNS. V was clipped by 6 bases and J by 10 bases, with 13 bases between them. The CDR3 has 12 residues. The CDR3 sequence: CASRDGGREQFF. For the CDR3, the DNA is TGTGCCAGCAGGGATGGGGGAAGGGAGCAGTTCTTC.

This clonotype was seen at least ten times. The chain couples TRBV29-1 to TRBJ2-3, with D possibly TRBD1 on 5 matching bases. V dropped 6 bases and J dropped 5 bases, with 9 bases sitting between them. The CDR3 sequence is 11 residues long. The germline gives CDR1 SQVTM, CDR2 ANQGSEA. The CDR3 spells CSVGDGDTQYF. CDR3 coding DNA: TGCAGCGTAGGGGATGGAGATACGCAGTATTTT.

This clonotype showed up many times. The chain links TRBV7-3 to TRBJ2-1; perhaps D is TRBD1 or TRBD2 (5 bases each). The CDR3 contains 13 residues. Germline lookup yields CDR1 SGHTA and CDR2 FQGTGA. Trimming took 1 base from V and 8 from J, leaving 9 bases between them. CDR3 residues: CASSLRVGDEQFF. The CDR3 region has the DNA TGTGCCAGCAGCTTAAGGGTGGGGGATGAGCAGTTCTTC. Based on the CDR3 plus reference TRBV7-3 and TRBJ2-1, the full variable domain is GAGVSQTPSNKVTEKGKYVELRCDPISGHTALYWYRQSLGQGPEFLIYFQGTGAADDSGLPNDRFFAVRPEGSVSTLKIQRTERGDSAVYLCASSLRVGDEQFFGPGTRLTVL.